This T cell receptor (beta chain) was identified during a study of CD8 T cell repertoires and HIV-1 epitope variants. Study at large: Each of Twenty-five Gag and Nef epitope peptides stimulated a separate culture.

As to this clone: Its antigen remains unidentified.

The method was immunoSEQ multiplex PCR; TCRdb's version includes in-frame clones alone and lacks a portion of them. The table has several thousand clones, roughly two thirds seen once. Overall study findings and caveats: This assay reports beta chains of antigen-expanded cells, not T cell function.

The CDR3 has 15 amino acids. V gave up 3 bases and J gave up 0 bases, with 12 bases separating them. The germline CDR1 and CDR2 sequences are ENHRY and SYGVKD. The TCR sequence derives from a male donor with HIV. The sequenced sample was cultured CD8+ T cells derived from PBMCs. The V gene is TRBV10-3, the J gene TRBJ2-7; D is possibly TRBD1 or TRBD2 (6 bases each). CDR3 sequence (DNA): TGTGCCATCAGTGACGCGCGGGACAACTCCTACGAGCAGTACTTC. This encodes CAISDARDNSYEQYF.